Listed here are 20 T cell receptor beta chains from one sample, sequenced in a study of CD8 T cells in ankylosing spondylitis. TCRdb re-called the 5' RACE reads through MiXCR, storing one row per CDR3 protein. The data contain about 240,000 distinct CDR3 sequences, about 9.1% of them singletons. The sequenced material came from blood, either unsorted or a sorted T cell fraction (not recorded which). All receptors come from a male donor with ankylosing spondylitis or in good health (not recorded which).

There are a few counts of this clonotype. The V gene is TRBV7-8, the J gene TRBJ2-5; 9 bases are a match to TRBD2. V was clipped by 1 base and J by 4 bases; unmatched bases: 4. This CDR3 is 15 amino acids long. The germline gives CDR1 SGHVS, CDR2 FQNEAQ. The CDR3 DNA sequence: TGTGCCAGCAGCTTAGGGGGTAGCGGGAGAGAGACCCAGTACTTC. It translates to CASSLGGSGRETQYF.

Many counts were recorded for this clonotype. The rearrangement uses TRBV12-3 or TRBV12-4 and TRBJ1-2; 12 bases agree with TRBD1. Trimming took 5 bases from V and 7 from J; bases not matched to a gene: 17. This CDR3 is 18 amino acids long. In DNA, the CDR3 is TGTGCCAGCAGTCCCGGTCAGAGGGACAGGGGGCGTTTTTTTGGCTACACCTTC. This codes for CASSPGQRDRGRFFGYTF.

In its sample, this clonotype was seen many times. The chain employs TRBV20-1 and TRBJ2-1, with 8 bases identical to TRBD2. CDR1 and CDR2 (germline): DFQATT, SNEGSKA (reference sequence). Trimming took 3 bases from V and 10 from J; bases not matched to a gene: 5. CDR3 size: 12 residues. The CDR3 DNA reads as TGCAGTGCTAGTAGGACTAGCAACGAGCAGTTCTTC. Translated: CSASRTSNEQFF.

This clonotype was found many times. V usage is TRBV6-5 and J usage is TRBJ2-7; TRBD2 might be the D (5 bases). Trimming took off 0 bases at V and 5 bases at J, with 14 bases between the two ends. The germline V gene encodes CDR1 MNHEY and CDR2 SVGAGI. The length of the CDR3 is 15 residues. This CDR3 reads CASSYSGPPGNEQYF. CDR3 sequence (DNA): TGTGCCAGCAGTTACTCGGGCCCGCCGGGAAACGAGCAGTACTTC.

This clonotype has at least ten counts. J is TRBJ1-4 and V is TRBV7-2; possible D gene TRBD1, 5 bases. The CDR3 is 15 amino acids. V lost 3 bases, J lost 5 bases, and 13 bases lay in between. Per the germline V gene, CDR1 is SGHTA and CDR2 is FQGNSA. CDR3: CASSFPGTTNEKLFF. CDR3 DNA sequence: TGTGCCAGCAGCTTCCCCGGGACCACCAATGAAAAACTGTTTTTT.

This clonotype appeared many times. This chain links TRBV24-1 with TRBJ2-1; TRBD1 or TRBD2 may be the D gene (5 bases each). CDR3 length: 14 amino acids. V lost 2 bases and J lost 12, with 16 bases in between. Germline lookup yields CDR1 KGHDR and CDR2 SFDVKD. The CDR3 here is CATSDYRDGRGQFF. CDR3 nucleotide sequence: TGTGCCACCAGTGATTACCGGGACGGAAGGGGGCAGTTCTTC.

This clonotype was seen repeatedly, ten times or more. The chain recombines TRBV29-1 with TRBJ2-1, with 8 bases that match TRBD1. Trimming removed 8 bases from V and 7 bases from J; junction bases left unmatched: 7. CDR3 length equals 12 residues. Germline V lookup: CDR1 SQVTM, CDR2 ANQGSEA. As DNA, the CDR3 is TGCAGCTCCCAGGACAGGGCAAATGAGCAGTTCTTC. It encodes CSSQDRANEQFF.

This clonotype was recorded many times. The chain is built from TRBV20-1 and TRBJ1-2, with D hard to call. Trimming stripped 1 base from V and 4 bases from J, with 10 bases between. The CDR3 is 13 residues long. Germline CDR1 and CDR2: DFQATT and SNEGSKA (reference sequence). CDR3 protein: CSARGSSVYGYTF. The CDR3 coding sequence is TGCAGTGCTAGAGGGAGCAGTGTCTATGGCTACACCTTC.

This clonotype has a count of ten or more. The V and J genes are TRBV6-2 or TRBV6-3 and TRBJ1-4; no clear D. Germline CDR1 reads MNHEY; CDR2 reads SVGEGT. CDR3 length: 15 amino acids. V lost 5 bases, J lost 8 bases, and 18 bases lay in between. The CDR3 spells CASSIQARSEEKLFF. In DNA, the CDR3 is TGTGCCAGCAGTATCCAGGCGAGGAGTGAGGAAAAACTGTTTTTT.

This clonotype was counted ten times or more. The chain has TRBV12-3 or TRBV12-4 and TRBJ1-3; D unresolved. This CDR3 is built from 12 residues. V lost 6 bases, J lost 3 bases, and 6 bases lay in between. The DNA of the CDR3 is TGTGCCAGCAGCCGACTTGGAAACACCATATATTTT. Its protein product is CASSRLGNTIYF.

This clonotype was seen at least ten times. The chain carries TRBV20-1 and TRBJ1-1; D is perhaps TRBD1 (5 bases). CDR1 is DFQATT, CDR2 SNEGSKA, per germline (reference sequence). The length of the CDR3 is 13 residues. Trimming cost V 6 bases and J 4 bases, with 15 bases left between them. The DNA for the CDR3 is TGCAGTGCCCCTAGTGACGGGGGCACTGAAGCTTTCTTT. This codes for CSAPSDGGTEAFF.

This clonotype has at least ten counts. The chain couples TRBV7-2 to TRBJ2-1; TRBD2 matches 8 bases. Germline V gives CDR1 SGHTA, CDR2 FQGNSA. After removal of 2 bases from V and 10 bases from J, the junction contained 10 bases not matched to a gene. CDR3 size: 15 residues. CDR3: CASSLTGTRGREQFF. As DNA, the CDR3 is TGTGCCAGCAGCTTAACGGGGACTAGAGGAAGGGAGCAGTTCTTC. Filled out from reference TRBV7-2 and TRBJ2-1, the complete variable domain reads GAGVSQSPSNKVTEKGKDVELRCDPISGHTALYWYRQSLGQGLEFLIYFQGNSAPDKSGLPSDRFSAERTGGSVSTLTIQRTQQEDSAVYLCASSLTGTRGREQFFGPGTRLTVL.

This clonotype was observed many times. The J gene is TRBJ2-2, the V gene TRBV11-2; 11 nucleotides align to TRBD2. The V gene end was trimmed by 3 bases and the J gene end by 7 bases; junction bases not matched to a gene: 4. The germline CDR1 and CDR2 sequences are SGHAT and FQNNGV. The length of the CDR3 is 15 residues. This chain's CDR3 is CASSLVLAGDGELFF. Here the CDR3 DNA reads TGTGCCAGCAGCTTGGTACTAGCGGGAGACGGGGAGCTGTTTTTT.

This clonotype has more than one count but fewer than ten. The CDR3 is CASSSPPAPSAGSTDTQYF. For the CDR3, the DNA is TGTGCCAGCAGCTCTCCCCCCGCCCCCTCCGCGGGAAGCACAGATACGCAGTATTTT. The gene calls are TRBV11-1 and TRBJ2-3; TRBD2 is a possible D gene (6 bases). Germline V lookup: CDR1 SGHAT, CDR2 FQDESV (reference sequence). The ends were cut back, 4 bases at V and 0 bases at J, with 23 bases in the middle. CDR3 length equals 19 residues.

This clonotype was recorded a few times. The CDR3 here is CSAEGQVYGYTF. The CDR3 nucleotides are TGCAGTGCTGAGGGACAGGTTTATGGCTACACCTTC. The chain joins TRBV20-1 to TRBJ1-2; 8 bases match TRBD1. Trimming at V came to 5 bases and at J to 5 bases, leaving 4 bases not matched to a gene. The CDR3 totals 12 residues. Germline V gives CDR1 DFQATT, CDR2 SNEGSKA (reference sequence).

This clonotype was detected only a few times. The chain carries TRBV5-1 and TRBJ2-1, with D uncertain. The germline gives CDR1 SGHRS, CDR2 YFSETQ. The CDR3 totals 15 residues. V was shortened by 4 bases and J by 0 bases, with 11 bases between the two germline ends. DNA of the CDR3: TGCGCCAGCAGCCCCAGTGGGGTCTCCTACAATGAGCAGTTCTTC. Its protein is CASSPSGVSYNEQFF. The variable domain in full, with the rest retrieved from reference TRBV5-1 and TRBJ2-1, is KAGVTQTPRYLIKTRGQQVTLSCSPISGHRSVSWYQQTPGQGLQFLFEYFSETQRNKGNFPGRFSGRQFSNSRSEMNVSTLELGDSALYLCASSPSGVSYNEQFFGPGTRLTVL.

This clonotype was counted many times. The chain joins TRBV11-2 to TRBJ2-1; tentative D call: TRBD2 (5 bases). CDR1 and CDR2 (germline): SGHAT, FQNNGV. CDR3 size: 15 residues. Between the trimmed V and J ends, which lost 3 bases and 1 base, there was a span of 10 bases. The chain's CDR3 is CASSFAGSSYNEQFF. CDR3 bases: TGTGCCAGCAGCTTCGCGGGTTCATCCTACAATGAGCAGTTCTTC.

This clonotype was counted ten times or more. The genes are TRBV5-1 and TRBJ1-2; 7 bases are shared with TRBD1. This CDR3 comprises 15 residues. From germline, CDR1 is SGHRS and CDR2 YFSETQ. J was trimmed by 5 bases and V by 4 bases; bases with no gene match: 11. In DNA, the CDR3 is TGCGCCAGCAGCATTCATCCTGGACAGGATTATGGCTACACCTTC. Protein sequence: CASSIHPGQDYGYTF.

This clonotype was found many times. The chain links TRBV10-3 to TRBJ2-4; TRBD2 matches at 7 bases. This CDR3 is 14 amino acids long. CDR1 ENHRY and CDR2 SYGVKD come from the germline V gene. The J segment lost 6 bases and the V segment lost 2 bases, leaving 4 bases of the junction unmatched. CDR3 region: CAISEAGVGNIQYF. CDR3 bases: TGTGCCATCAGTGAGGCGGGAGTTGGAAACATTCAGTACTTC.

This clonotype occurred many times. The chain employs TRBV18 and TRBJ2-1; TRBD2 might be the D (5 bases). V was trimmed by 1 base and J by 6 bases, leaving 16 bases between them. Germline V gene sequence: CDR1 KGHSH, CDR2 LQKENI. This CDR3 comprises 16 residues. The DNA for the CDR3 is TGTGCCAGCTCACCACGCTCGGGATTGCTCTCCAATGAGCAGTTCTTC. Its translation is CASSPRSGLLSNEQFF.